The source of this T cell receptor beta chain is a study of long-term antiretroviral therapy in people with HIV. Study context: The immediate-ART recommendation dates to 2015, and the earliest samples predate it by about a decade. Study-wide results and caveats: Dominating the repertoire at all time points were the clones that expanded before ART. ART adherence, viral resistance and therapy changes were not recorded. Controls showed broader CDR3 length ranges than did the HIV repertoires.

CDR3 size: 14 residues. V shed 5 bases and J shed 4 bases, with 14 bases lying between them. CDR1 and CDR2 from the germline V gene are SGHTA and FQGTGA. Version v3.0 of the immunoSEQ assay ran at survey level. The protocol was immunoSEQ multiplex PCR, while the TCRdb copy is restricted to in-frame clones and leaves out a portion. Of around 11,000 clones detected, around 81% appear once; the ten largest clones hold 15% to 20%. This clone was observed a handful of times. Its specificity is not known. This chain uses TRBV7-3 with TRBJ1-2, with D possibly being TRBD1 (6 bases). The sample here was unsorted PBMCs, taken 1.8 years after starting antiretroviral therapy. The sequence derives from a man between 40 and 49 years old with HIV. Here the CDR3 DNA reads TGTGCCAGCAGCCCAGCGGGGGCGACCTATGGCTACACCTTC. It is translated as CASSPAGATYGYTF. Filled out from reference TRBV7-3 and TRBJ1-2, the complete variable domain reads GAGVSQTPSNKVTEKGKYVELRCDPISGHTALYWYRQSLGQGPEFLIYFQGTGAADDSGLPNDRFFAVRPEGSVSTLKIQRTERGDSAVYLCASSPAGATYGYTFGSGTRLTVV.